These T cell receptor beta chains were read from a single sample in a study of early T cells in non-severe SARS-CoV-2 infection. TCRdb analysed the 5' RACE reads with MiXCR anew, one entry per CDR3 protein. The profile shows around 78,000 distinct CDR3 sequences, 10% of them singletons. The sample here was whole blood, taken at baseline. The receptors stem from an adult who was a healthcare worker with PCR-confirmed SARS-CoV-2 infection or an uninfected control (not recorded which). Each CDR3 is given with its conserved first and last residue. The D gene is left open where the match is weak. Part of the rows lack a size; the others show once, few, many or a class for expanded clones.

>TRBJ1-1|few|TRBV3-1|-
TGTGCCAGCAGCCAAGAAAGGAGGATAGGCCGGGGCACTGAAGCTTTCTTT
CASSQERRIGRGTEAFF
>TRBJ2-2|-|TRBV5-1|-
TGCGCCAGCAGCTTGGAAGGGGCAAGGACCGGGGAGCTGTTTTTT
CASSLEGARTGELFF
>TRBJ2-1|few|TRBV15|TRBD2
TGTGCCACCACCCCACGCTACCTAGCGGGGGTTTACAATGAGCAGTTCTTC
CATTPRYLAGVYNEQFF
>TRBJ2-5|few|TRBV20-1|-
TGCAGTGCTAGAGGGAATGTGCGCGGGGCCCAAGAGACCCAGTACTTC
CSARGNVRGAQETQYF
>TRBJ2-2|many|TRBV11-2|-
TGTGCCAGCAGCGAGGGTAGGAACACCGGGGAGCTGTTTTTT
CASSEGRNTGELFF
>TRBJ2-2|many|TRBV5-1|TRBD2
TGCGCCAGCAGCTTGGCGCGTATTAGCGGGGGCCGCACCGGGGAGCTGTTTTTT
CASSLARISGGRTGELFF
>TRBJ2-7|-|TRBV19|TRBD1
TGTGCCAGTAGTATCGCCGGGACAGGAACTAGCTCCTACGAGCAGTACTTC
CASSIAGTGTSSYEQYF
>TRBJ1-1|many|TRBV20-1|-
TGCAGTGCTAGAGTCGCCTTTGAAATGAACACTGAAGCTTTCTTT
CSARVAFEMNTEAFF
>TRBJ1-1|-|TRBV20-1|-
TGCAGTGCTGCCGGCCGTTTCCACACTGAAGCTTTCTTT
CSAAGRFHTEAFF
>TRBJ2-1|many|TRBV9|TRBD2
TGTGCCAGTACTAGTGGACTAGTTTCCTACAATGAGCAGTTCTTC
CASTSGLVSYNEQFF
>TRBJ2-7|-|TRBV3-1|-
TGTGCCAGCAGCCAAGTATCCGGGGGCTACGAGCAGTACTTC
CASSQVSGGYEQYF
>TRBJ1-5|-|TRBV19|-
TGTGCCAGTAGTTGGCAGCCCCAGCATTTT
CASSWQPQHF
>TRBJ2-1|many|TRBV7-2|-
TGTGCCAGCAGCTTAACTACCCTGACTGGTGAGCAGTTCTTC
CASSLTTLTGEQFF
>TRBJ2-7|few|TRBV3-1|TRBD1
TGTGCCAGCAGTCTTAACCGAGGGGGCCACGAGCAGTACTTC
CASSLNRGGHEQYF
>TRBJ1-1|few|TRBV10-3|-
TGTGCCATCAGTGGGAGAGGCGGACAGACAAACACTGAAGCTTTCTTT
CAISGRGGQTNTEAFF
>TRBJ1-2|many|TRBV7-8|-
TGTGCCAGCAGCAGTACAGGGATCTATGGCTACACCTTC
CASSSTGIYGYTF
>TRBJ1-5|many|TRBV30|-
TGTGCCTGGAGAACCGGGACTGGGAGACAGCCCCAGCATTTT
CAWRTGTGRQPQHF
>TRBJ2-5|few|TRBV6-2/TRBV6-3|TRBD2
TGTGCCAGCAGTCCAGCGGGGGGCCGAGAGACCCAGTACTTC
CASSPAGGRETQYF
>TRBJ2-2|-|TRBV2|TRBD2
TGTGCCAGCCGGGGGGTAGGGGCCACCGGGGAGCTGTTTTTT
CASRGVGATGELFF
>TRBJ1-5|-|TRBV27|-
TGTGCCAGCAGACCGAACACCCGCTATAGCAATCAGCCCCAGCATTTT
CASRPNTRYSNQPQHF
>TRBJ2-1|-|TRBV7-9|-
TGTGCCAGCAGCTTCAGACATACGAATGAGCAGTTCTTC
CASSFRHTNEQFF
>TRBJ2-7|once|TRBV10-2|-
TGCGCCAGCAGTGAGACTAGTTCGCCCTCCTACGAGCAGTACTTC
CASSETSSPSYEQYF
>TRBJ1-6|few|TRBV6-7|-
TGTGCCAGCAGCCACTACCGGGCCAGGCTTGATTCACCCCTCCACTTT
CASSHYRARLDSPLHF
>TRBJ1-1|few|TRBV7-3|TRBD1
TGTGCCAGCAGCCTTACAGGGGACACTGAAGCTTTCTTT
CASSLTGDTEAFF
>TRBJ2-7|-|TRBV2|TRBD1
TGTGCCAGCAGTGGAGAGTCGGGACAGTACCCCCTCGAGCAGTACTTC
CASSGESGQYPLEQYF
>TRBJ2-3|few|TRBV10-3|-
TGTGCCATCAGTGAGGGGGGAACAGTCACAGATACGCAGTATTTT
CAISEGGTVTDTQYF
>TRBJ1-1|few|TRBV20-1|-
TGCAGTGCTAGAGACCCCGTTCGGACTGAAGCTTTCTTT
CSARDPVRTEAFF
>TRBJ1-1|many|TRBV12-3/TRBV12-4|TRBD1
TGTGCCAGCAGTTTCGGGACAGGGCTGAACACTGAAGCTTTCTTT
CASSFGTGLNTEAFF
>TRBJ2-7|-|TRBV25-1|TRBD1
TGTGCCACTGCGACAGGGGGCGCGAGGGAGCAGTACTTC
CATATGGAREQYF
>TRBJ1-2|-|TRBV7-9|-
TGTGCCAGCACCTTTCCAGGGTTCAACTATGGCTACACCTTC
CASTFPGFNYGYTF
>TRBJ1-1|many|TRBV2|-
TGTGCCAGCAGTGAAGGGGGACTGACTGAAGCTTTCTTT
CASSEGGLTEAFF
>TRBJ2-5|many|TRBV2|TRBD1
TGTGCCAGCAGAGGGGTAACAGGGGGCCTAAACCCGAGAATCCAAGAGACCCAGTACTTC
CASRGVTGGLNPRIQETQYF
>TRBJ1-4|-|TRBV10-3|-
TGTGCCATCAGTGACCGATACAATGAAAAACTGTTTTTT
CAISDRYNEKLFF
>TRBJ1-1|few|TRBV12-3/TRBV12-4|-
TGTGCCAGCAGTTTAGCACCAAGGAACACTGAAGCTTTCTTT
CASSLAPRNTEAFF
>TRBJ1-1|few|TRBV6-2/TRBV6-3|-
TGTGCCAGCAGCCGCATCGGGAACACTGAAGCTTTCTTT
CASSRIGNTEAFF
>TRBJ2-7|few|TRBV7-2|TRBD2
TGTGCCAGCAGCTTAGAAGGGACTAGCTCCTACGAGCAGTACTTC
CASSLEGTSSYEQYF
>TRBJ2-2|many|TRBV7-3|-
TGTGCCAGCAGCGGAGGCAGCACCGGGGAGCTGTTTTTT
CASSGGSTGELFF
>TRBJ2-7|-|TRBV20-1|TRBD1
TGCGTCCAGGGACAGGCCTACGAGCAGTACTTC
CVQGQAYEQYF
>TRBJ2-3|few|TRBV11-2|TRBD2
TGTGCCAGCAGCACAACCCGTTGGGCTAGCGGGGGGGCAAGCACAGATACGCAGTATTTT
CASSTTRWASGGASTDTQYF
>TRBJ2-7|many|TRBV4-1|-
TGCGCCAGCAGCCTCGAAATAAAGGGGGCGGGAGAGCAGTACTTC
CASSLEIKGAGEQYF
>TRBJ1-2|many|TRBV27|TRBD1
TGTGCCAGCAGTCCGGGACAGGCTACTACTGGCTACACCTTC
CASSPGQATTGYTF
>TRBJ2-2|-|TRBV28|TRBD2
TGTGCCAGCAGTTCCCCCTTCCTAGCGGTGAACACCGGGGAGCTGTTTTTT
CASSSPFLAVNTGELFF
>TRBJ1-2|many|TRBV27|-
TGTGCCAGCAGTTCCCCCGGACGGGGGAATGATGGCTACACCTTC
CASSSPGRGNDGYTF
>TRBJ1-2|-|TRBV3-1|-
TGTGCCAGCAGCCAAGAATACGGTGGCTACACCTTC
CASSQEYGGYTF
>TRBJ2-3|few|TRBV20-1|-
TGCAGTGCGTACGGGACCCCCGGCGCAGATACGCAGTATTTT
CSAYGTPGADTQYF
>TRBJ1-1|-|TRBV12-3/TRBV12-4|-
TGTGCCAGCAGTTTTCGACTGCCAATGGTCACTGAAGCTTTCTTT
CASSFRLPMVTEAFF
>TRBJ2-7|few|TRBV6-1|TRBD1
TGTGCCAGCAGTAAGGGACAGGGGGCAATCTACGAGCAGTACTTC
CASSKGQGAIYEQYF
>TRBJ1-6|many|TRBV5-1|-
TGCGCCAGCAGCTTGGAGGACGAACGCCTCCACTTT
CASSLEDERLHF
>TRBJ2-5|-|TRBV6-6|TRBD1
TGTGCCAGCAGTTACGTTGGGACAGGGGGTGAGGCCCAGTACTTC
CASSYVGTGGEAQYF
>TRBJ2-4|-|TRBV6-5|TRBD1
TGTGCCAGCAGTTACGGACAGGGGGTGAACATTCAGTACTTC
CASSYGQGVNIQYF
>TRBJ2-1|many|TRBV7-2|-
TGTGCCAGCAGCTTATTGACAGTTACTTACAATGAGCAGTTCTTC
CASSLLTVTYNEQFF
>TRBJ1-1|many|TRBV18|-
TGTGCCAGCTCACAGTTCGGGAACACTGAAGCTTTCTTT
CASSQFGNTEAFF